What follows is one T cell receptor beta chain and its context. The antigen is undetermined. These data come from a study of cytomegalovirus exposure and HLA in healthy donors. Study-level information: Prior work identified 120 million or so unique TCR beta sequences in approximately 180 million T cells.

Vbeta (60) and Jbeta (13) primers were used in the PCR. Profiling relied on immunoSEQ multiplex PCR, and the TCRdb table lists in-frame clones only, not all of them. The table has 150,000 to 160,000 clones, 65% to 80% seen once. General study findings and limits: Most likely, a cluster of highly shared sequence variants arose as a sequencing artifact. Previously analyzed data showed that most TCR beta V segments were productive at a frequency of about 90% or about 30%.

Trimming took 2 bases from V and 6 from J; bases not matched to a gene: 6. The CDR3 is 15 amino acids. Germline values: CDR1 SNHLY, CDR2 FYNNEI. Healthy donors of bone marrow made up the group. The chain couples TRBV2 to TRBJ1-2, with 10 bases that match TRBD1. Sequenced sample: PBMCs. This receptor was identified in a man between 18 and 35 years old in good health and CMV-seronegative. CDR3 DNA: TGTGCCAGCAGTGAACAGAGGGGACAGGGGAATGGCTACACCTTC. Its translation: CASSEQRGQGNGYTF.